This record covers a single T cell receptor (beta chain). This record belongs to a study of preoperative IRX-2 immunotherapy in early breast cancer. Only in-frame clones appear in the TCRdb table, and some are missing; sequencing was by immunoSEQ multiplex PCR. The sample holds around 60,000 clones, approximately 94% seen once. Per germline, CDR1 SQVTM and CDR2 ANQGSEA. The V gene lost 7 bases and the J gene lost 0 bases, with 10 bases spanning the gap. This CDR3 region has 12 residues. This sample's treatment: preoperative locoregional IRX-2 cytokine immunotherapy. Samples came from a phase Ib trial of preoperative locoregional IRX-2 cytokine immunotherapy.

This clonotype was obtained from a human donor with breast cancer. This chain joins TRBV29-1 and TRBJ2-7; TRBD1 is a possible D gene (5 bases). The sample here was taken from a patient treated with IRX-2 immunotherapy. The CDR3 region has the DNA TGCAGCGGACAGACAAGCTCCTACGAGCAGTACTTC. Its protein product is CSGQTSSYEQYF.